The rows below give T cell receptor beta chains drawn from one sample of a study of response to subunit inactivated influenza vaccine. A single record per CDR3 protein comes from TCRdb applying MiXCR to the RT-PCR reads. Of 150,000 to 200,000 distinct CDR3 sequences detected, around 9.9% appear once; the ten largest clones hold approximately 13%. The sample was non-naive T cells sorted from PBMCs, taken roughly 45 days after vaccination. The receptors derive from a man aged 50 to 59 who received an inactivated influenza vaccine. Each CDR3 is given with its conserved first and last residue. The D gene is left open where the match is weak. Some rows have no size entry. The others give once, few or many, or a class for an expanded clone.

size	V	J	D	DNA	CDR3
NA	TRBV5-1	TRBJ2-2	NA	TGCGCCAGCAGCTTCCGGGCACAGGACGCCTGGACCGGGGAGCTGTTTTTT	CASSFRAQDAWTGELFF
many	TRBV3-1	TRBJ2-7	NA	TGTGCCAGCAGCCAAGATCCCGGGTTCTCCGAGCAGTACTTC	CASSQDPGFSEQYF
few	TRBV7-9	TRBJ1-2	TRBD1	TGTGCCAGCAGCTTAGGGGACGGGACAGGGGTTCGCGGCTACACCTTC	CASSLGDGTGVRGYTF
NA	TRBV12-3/TRBV12-4	TRBJ1-5	TRBD1	TGTGCCAGCAAGACGGGACAGGGCATTCACCAGCCCCAGCATTTT	CASKTGQGIHQPQHF
many	TRBV10-3	TRBJ2-1	TRBD2	TGTGCCATCAGTGGTACTAGCGGGCGGGGCCCCAATGAGCAGTTCTTC	CAISGTSGRGPNEQFF
many	TRBV18	TRBJ2-5	NA	TGTGCCAGCTCACCACTGCGGTCTGACGAGACCCAGTACTTC	CASSPLRSDETQYF
few	TRBV10-3	TRBJ2-1	NA	TGTGCCATCAGTGACACTACAGCAGGCGATGAGCAGTTCTTC	CAISDTTAGDEQFF
NA	TRBV12-2	TRBJ2-7	NA	TGTGCAAGTCGCTTGGATTATTGGAGGGTGGGTTATTACGAGCAGTACTTC	CASRLDYWRVGYYEQYF
many	TRBV5-5	TRBJ2-7	NA	TGTGCCAGCAGCGCCGGGTACGAGCAGTACTTC	CASSAGYEQYF
NA	TRBV7-2	TRBJ2-5	NA	TGTGCCAGCATGTCGCAAGGGGGGAAAGAGACCCAGTACTTC	CASMSQGGKETQYF
NA	TRBV15	TRBJ2-5	TRBD2	TGTGCCACCAGCAGAGGACTAGCGGGAGACGTGACCCAGTACTTC	CATSRGLAGDVTQYF
few	TRBV4-2	TRBJ2-1	NA	TGTGCCAGCAGCCAAGATCCCGGACTTAGCTACAATGAGCAGTTCTTC	CASSQDPGLSYNEQFF
few	TRBV27	TRBJ2-7	NA	TGTGCCAGCAGTTTGACAGATACCTACGAGCAGTACTTC	CASSLTDTYEQYF
NA	TRBV20-1	TRBJ2-2	TRBD2	TGCAGTGCCCAAACCGGGTTAGCGGGGGGGTCCCGGGAGCTGTTTTTT	CSAQTGLAGGSRELFF
NA	TRBV5-4	TRBJ2-4	TRBD2	TGTGCCAGCAGCTTGGCATGGACTAGCGGGGGAAACATTCAGTACTTC	CASSLAWTSGGNIQYF
NA	TRBV9	TRBJ1-2	NA	TGTGCCAGCAGCGCAGAGGACACATACTATGGCTACACCTTC	CASSAEDTYYGYTF
few	TRBV28	TRBJ1-5	NA	TGTGCCAGCAGTGTCTTAGGTAGCAATCAGCCCCAGCATTTT	CASSVLGSNQPQHF
NA	TRBV7-9	TRBJ2-7	NA	TGTGCCAGCAGCTTAGCAGGGGTGCCCTACGAGCAGTACTTC	CASSLAGVPYEQYF
NA	TRBV20-1	TRBJ2-7	TRBD2	TGCAGTGCGCCTTCCGGGGGGGGACAAAACTACCAGCAGTACTTC	CSAPSGGGQNYQQYF
few	TRBV30	TRBJ2-1	TRBD2	TGTGCCTGGAGTGTAGGCTCAGCGGGAGGGGGGCATGAGCAGTTCTTC	CAWSVGSAGGGHEQFF
few	TRBV20-1	TRBJ1-5	NA	TGCAGTGCTAGACCTCCGGGAGGTTACGCGAGCAATCAGCCCCAGCATTTT	CSARPPGGYASNQPQHF
few	TRBV19	TRBJ1-2	TRBD1	TGTGCCAGTAGTCTCCGGGACAGGAAGGAAATCAATGGCTACACCTTC	CASSLRDRKEINGYTF
NA	TRBV2	TRBJ2-4	TRBD1	TGTGCCAGCAGTGCTGCCGACAGGGGGCGAGACATTCAGTACTTC	CASSAADRGRDIQYF
NA	TRBV5-1	TRBJ2-3	TRBD2	TGCGCCAGCAGCGGGGGGGGAGCAAGCACAGATACGCAGTATTTT	CASSGGGASTDTQYF
NA	TRBV9	TRBJ2-2	TRBD2	TGTGCCAGCAGCGTGAATCCGGGGGGGAGGAATACCGGGGAGCTGTTTTTT	CASSVNPGGRNTGELFF
many	TRBV24-1	TRBJ2-5	TRBD2	TGTGCCACCAGTGATTCGACTAGCGGGAGTTGGAGTGGTCAAGAGACCCAGTACTTC	CATSDSTSGSWSGQETQYF
few	TRBV6-1	TRBJ2-7	NA	TGTGCCAGCAGCTCCCAGGGCGCCCCGACCTACGAGCAGTACTTC	CASSSQGAPTYEQYF
many	TRBV3-1	TRBJ2-1	NA	TGTGCCAGCAGCCAAGATCGAGGGGAGTGGAATGAGCAGTTCTTC	CASSQDRGEWNEQFF
many	TRBV2	TRBJ1-1	TRBD1	TGTGCCAGCAGGGAGGGACAGGGGAACACTGAAGCTTTCTTT	CASREGQGNTEAFF
NA	TRBV6-1	TRBJ1-3	TRBD1	TGTGCCAGCAGGAAAGGGACAGGGGGCTCTGGAAACACCATATATTTT	CASRKGTGGSGNTIYF
few	TRBV10-3	TRBJ2-1	TRBD2	TGTGCCATCAGTGGGACTAGCCCCTACAATGAGCAGTTCTTC	CAISGTSPYNEQFF
many	TRBV10-3	TRBJ1-6	NA	TGTGCCATCAGTAAGGACAGCTATAATTCACCCCTCCACTTT	CAISKDSYNSPLHF
many	TRBV5-6	TRBJ2-5	TRBD1	TGTGCCAGCAGCTTGGACGGTCAGGGGGCGAATAAACCAGGGGAGACCCAGTACTTC	CASSLDGQGANKPGETQYF
NA	TRBV28	TRBJ2-1	NA	TGTGCCAGCAGGCATGACAGGTACAATGAGCAGTTCTTC	CASRHDRYNEQFF
few	TRBV18	TRBJ1-1	NA	TGTGCCAGCTCCCGACGGGATCTGAACACTGAAGCTTTCTTT	CASSRRDLNTEAFF
many	TRBV24-1	TRBJ2-2	TRBD1	TGTGCCACCAGTGATTCCGGGACAGGGAACACCGGGGAGCTGTTTTTT	CATSDSGTGNTGELFF
many	TRBV29-1	TRBJ2-1	NA	TGCAGCGTTGGCTTCCGGGGGAGTATCCATGAGCAGTTCTTC	CSVGFRGSIHEQFF
many	TRBV12-3/TRBV12-4	TRBJ1-1	NA	TGTGCCAGCAGTTTCACAGCTAACACTGAAGCTTTCTTT	CASSFTANTEAFF